These 21 T cell receptor beta chains were sequenced from one sample in a study of preoperative IRX-2 immunotherapy in early breast cancer. Produced via immunoSEQ multiplex PCR; TCRdb's table is partial and in-frame only. The sample comprises approximately 100,000 clones, roughly 90% of which are singletons, and roughly 2% rests with the top ten. Documented treatment: preoperative locoregional IRX-2 cytokine immunotherapy. The sequencing used tumor tissue, collected after IRX-2 immunotherapy. The source of these receptors is a human donor with breast cancer.

In this sample, this clone turned up once. The V call is TRBV7-7, the J call TRBJ2-1; 7 bases fit TRBD2. This CDR3 has 14 residues. Germline CDR1 is SSHAT and CDR2 is FNYEAQ (reference sequence). The junction had 6 bases not matched to a gene; V was cut back by 4 bases and J by 6 bases. The CDR3 coding sequence is TGTGCCAGCAGCTCGATTTGGGGGGGCAATGAGCAGTTCTTC. Its protein product is CASSSIWGGNEQFF.

The chain combines TRBV6-7 with TRBJ2-2, with D possibly TRBD2 on 5 matching bases. TRBV6-7 is an ORF for which the function is uncertain. V lost 5 bases and J 6 bases, leaving 13 bases between the germline ends. The CDR3 extends over 14 amino acids. The chain's CDR3 is CASSEYGLAGELFF. CDR3 nucleotide sequence: TGTGCCAGCAGTGAATACGGACTGGCCGGGGAGCTGTTTTTT.

On this clone: At one end, the junction sequence differs from germline, possibly due to a read error. The chain employs TRBV25-1 and TRBJ1-1; 8 bases fit TRBD1. The length of the CDR3 is 14 residues. Germline CDR1 and CDR2: MGHDK and SYGVNS. For the CDR3, the DNA is TGTACCAGCAGGAACGGACAGGGGAACACTGAAGCTTTCTTT. It specifies CTSRNGQGNTEAFF.

The V call is TRBV19, the J call TRBJ2-7; D unclear. CDR1 and CDR2 (germline): LNHDA, SQIVND (reference sequence). There are 14 residues in the CDR3. V lost 7 bases, J lost 6 bases, and 19 bases lay in between. CDR3 protein: CASTSRIPPFEQYF. Written as DNA, the CDR3 is TGTGCCAGTACTTCGAGAATCCCCCCCTTCGAGCAGTACTTC.

The rearrangement links TRBV14 to TRBJ2-1, with D perhaps assigned TRBD1 or TRBD2 (6 bases each). The CDR3 has 18 amino acids. Germline V lookup: CDR1 SGHDN, CDR2 FVKESK. The V end was cut by 5 bases, the J end by 4 bases, with 24 bases between. The CDR3 DNA follows: TGTGCCAGCAGCACTACAGGGAGGAGGCGGGAACCTTACAATGAGCAGTTCTTC. It codes for CASSTTGRRREPYNEQFF. The full variable domain, with the rest looked up from reference TRBV14 and TRBJ2-1, is EAGVTQFPSHSVIEKGQTVTLRCDPISGHDNLYWYRRVMGKEIKFLLHFVKESKQDESGMPNNRFLAERTGGTYSTLKVQPAELEDSGVYFCASSTTGRRREPYNEQFFGPGTRLTVL.

The table lists this clone with a count of one. The chain joins TRBV6-8 to TRBJ1-4; 8 bases align to TRBD1. Germline V gene data show CDR1 as MNHGY and CDR2 as SAAAGT. The CDR3 contains 13 residues. V was pared by 9 bases and J by 8 bases, with 8 bases of the junction left unmatched. CDR3 sequence (DNA): TGTGCCAGTAAAACAGGGGGGGAGGAAAAACTGTTTTTT. It is translated as CASKTGGEEKLFF.

This chain joins TRBV18 and TRBJ2-2; perhaps TRBD1 as D (5 bases). CDR1 and CDR2 from the germline V gene are KGHSH and LQKENI. The germline V and J ends were trimmed by 2 bases and 5 bases, with 9 bases remaining between them. The CDR3 has 14 amino acids. DNA for the CDR3: TGTGCCAGCTCACCATTTGACAGAACCGGGGAGCTGTTTTTT. This encodes CASSPFDRTGELFF.

The chain couples TRBV28 to TRBJ1-1; 8 bases fit TRBD1. The CDR3 loop spans 15 amino acids. The germline V gene encodes CDR1 MDHEN and CDR2 SYDVKM. With V trimmed by 4 bases and J by 1 base, 5 bases remained unmatched. DNA of the CDR3: TGTGCCAGCAGTTCAGACAGGGGCGGGAACACTGAAGCTTTCTTT. This gives the protein CASSSDRGGNTEAFF.

V gene TRBV30 combines with J gene TRBJ1-2; 9 nucleotides agree with TRBD1. The germline V gene encodes CDR1 GTSNPN and CDR2 SVGIG (reference sequence). The CDR3 spans 12 residues. J was trimmed by 4 bases and V by 5 bases; bases with no gene match: 2. CDR3 sequence reads: CAWGQGSYGYTF. The DNA for the CDR3 is TGTGCCTGGGGACAGGGGAGCTATGGCTACACCTTC.

The chain joins TRBV15 to TRBJ2-7; D might be TRBD1 (5 bases). The length of the CDR3 is 16 residues. Trimming left V 0 bases short and J 0 bases short, with 12 bases between. Germline-derived CDR1 and CDR2 are LNHNV and YYDKDF (reference sequence). CDR3 amino acids: CATSRDPTENSYEQYF. CDR3 DNA sequence: TGTGCCACCAGCAGAGATCCGACAGAGAACTCCTACGAGCAGTACTTC.

The chain joins TRBV19 to TRBJ1-2; 9 bases map to TRBD1. The germline gives CDR1 LNHDA, CDR2 SQIVND (reference sequence). This CDR3 spans 15 amino acids. J gave up 4 bases and V 3 bases, and 6 bases lay outside the gene matches. The CDR3: CASSMGQGAFYGYTF. As DNA, the CDR3 is TGTGCCAGTAGTATGGGACAGGGCGCCTTCTATGGCTACACCTTC.

The genes are TRBV6-7 and TRBJ2-7; 11 bases are shared with TRBD1. TRBV6-7 is reported as an ORF; its role is uncertain. The CDR3 covers 16 residues. With V trimmed by 5 bases and J by 2 bases, 8 bases remained unmatched. The CDR3 here is CASSREPGQGAYEQYF. As DNA, the CDR3 is TGTGCCAGCAGTCGCGAACCGGGACAGGGGGCCTACGAGCAGTACTTC.

This clone was observed once. This sequence joins TRBV6-8 and TRBJ2-3, with D perhaps TRBD1 (6 bases). The CDR3 is made up of 13 amino acids. Looked up from germline, CDR1 is MNHGY and CDR2 is SAAAGT. Trimming took off 6 bases at V and 4 bases at J, with 11 bases between the two ends. The CDR3 region is CASRPTGSDTQYF. The CDR3 DNA reads as TGTGCCAGCAGGCCAACAGGGTCAGATACGCAGTATTTT.

For this clone: Compared with germline, one end of the junction differs, possibly owing to a read error. This rearrangement joins TRBV6-8 to TRBJ1-5; TRBD1 is a possible D gene (5 bases). This CDR3 spans 16 amino acids. Per the germline V gene, CDR1 is MNHGY and CDR2 is SAAAGT. The DNA of the CDR3 is TGTGCCATCAGTGCCCGGGGCTTGGGGAAGAATCAGCCCCAGCATTTT. It encodes CAISARGLGKNQPQHF.

The genes are TRBV28 and TRBJ1-1; D might be TRBD1 (6 bases). There are 13 residues in the CDR3. Germline values: CDR1 MDHEN, CDR2 SYDVKM. V was pared by 6 bases and J by 1 base, with 9 bases between. CDR3 sequence reads: CASRKTGNTEAFF. The CDR3 DNA reads as TGTGCCAGCAGAAAGACAGGGAACACTGAAGCTTTCTTT.

The chain is built from TRBV28 and TRBJ2-3, with 7 bases lining up with TRBD1. CDR1 is MDHEN and CDR2 is SYDVKM in the germline V gene. The CDR3 length is 13 residues. V gave up 8 bases and J gave up 2 bases; unmatched junction bases: 4. CDR3: CASRGQFTDTQYF. In nucleotides, the CDR3 is TGTGCCAGCCGGGGACAGTTCACAGATACGCAGTATTTT.

This rearrangement joins TRBV9 to TRBJ2-2; D is possibly TRBD1 (5 bases). The CDR3 extends over 13 amino acids. The V end was cut by 5 bases, the J end by 6 bases, with 11 bases between. Germline CDR1 is SGDLS and CDR2 is YYNGEE. This CDR3 is CASRGTGSGELFF. The DNA of the CDR3 is TGTGCCAGCAGGGGAACAGGCTCCGGGGAGCTGTTTTTT.

The chain employs TRBV6-8 and TRBJ2-2; TRBD1 matches 10 bases. V lost 9 bases and J lost 6; bases outside the gene matches: 1. Germline CDR1 and CDR2: MNHGY and SAAAGT. This CDR3 has 12 residues. The CDR3 loop reads CARDRGAGELFF. CDR3 in DNA: TGTGCCAGGGACAGGGGGGCCGGGGAGCTGTTTTTT.

This clone was detected once. J is TRBJ1-1 and V is TRBV6-8; the match to TRBD1 covers 7 bases. The germline V gene encodes CDR1 MNHGY and CDR2 SAAAGT. V shed 4 bases and J 1 base; nucleotides not matched to a gene: 3. This CDR3 has 14 amino acids. The CDR3 here is CASSWRQGNTEAFF. The CDR3 DNA follows: TGTGCCAGCAGTTGGAGACAGGGGAACACTGAAGCTTTCTTT.

The chain employs TRBV18 and TRBJ1-2, with D unclear. Germline V lookup: CDR1 KGHSH, CDR2 LQKENI. The CDR3 runs 13 residues. The V gene lost 5 bases and the J gene lost 4 bases, with 11 bases spanning the gap. The CDR3 sequence is CASSKTATYGYTF. As DNA, the CDR3 is TGTGCCAGCTCAAAAACAGCGACCTATGGCTACACCTTC.

This clone was observed a single time. The J gene is TRBJ2-7, the V gene TRBV5-1, with 9 bases identical to TRBD2. The CDR3 runs to 16 residues. Germline V lookup: CDR1 SGHRS, CDR2 YFSETQ. Unmatched junction bases numbered 10, after V lost 0 bases and J lost 6 bases. The CDR3 spells CASSLEGIAGEPEQYF. CDR3 DNA sequence: TGCGCCAGCAGCTTGGAGGGAATAGCGGGAGAACCCGAGCAGTACTTC.